Sequencing of this T cell receptor beta chain was carried out in a study of shared clonotypes between healthy human individuals. Study conclusions and caveats: Generation probability values for non-shared clonotypes were lower than those for clonotypes shared by all four donors.

It was across several immunoSEQ plates that each subset's genomic DNA was evenly split. Generated by immunoSEQ multiplex PCR, the TCRdb table keeps only in-frame clones and is missing some. The data hold under 1,100,000 clones, with under 80% observed a single time. Note on this clone: The target antigen is unknown.

Donors were healthy HIV-negative adults without recently reported acute infections or vaccinations. The donors, all of them Caucasian adults, lived in Nashville, Tennessee. The sequence was obtained from a man in his late teens or twenties in good health. Input material: memory CD4+ T cells sorted from blood. Subset of the sample: CD45RA-negative fraction.

CDR3 loop: CASSLGAGFIYEQYF. CDR3 sequence (DNA): TGTGCCAGCAGCTTAGGGGCAGGGTTTATATACGAGCAGTACTTC. The V gene is TRBV13, the J gene TRBJ2-7; D is perhaps TRBD1 (5 bases). Per germline, CDR1 PRHDT and CDR2 FYEKMQ (reference sequence). Trimming left V 0 bases short and J 4 bases short, with 13 bases between. This CDR3 has 15 amino acids.